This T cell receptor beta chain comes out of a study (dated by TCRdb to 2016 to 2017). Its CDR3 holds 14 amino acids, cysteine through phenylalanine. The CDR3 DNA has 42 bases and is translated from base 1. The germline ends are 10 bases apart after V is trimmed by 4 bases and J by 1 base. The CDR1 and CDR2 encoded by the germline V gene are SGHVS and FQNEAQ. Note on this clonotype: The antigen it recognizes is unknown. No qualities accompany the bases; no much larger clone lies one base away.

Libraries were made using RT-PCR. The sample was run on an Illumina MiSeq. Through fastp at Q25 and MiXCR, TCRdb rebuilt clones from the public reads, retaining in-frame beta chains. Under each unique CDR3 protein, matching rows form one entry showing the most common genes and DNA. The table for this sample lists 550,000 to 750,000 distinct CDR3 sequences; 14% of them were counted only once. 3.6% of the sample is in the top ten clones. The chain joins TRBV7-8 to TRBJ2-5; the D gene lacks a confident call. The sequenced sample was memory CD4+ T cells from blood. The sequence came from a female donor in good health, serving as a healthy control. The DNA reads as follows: TGTGCCAGCAGCTCCTTTAGGCTCCAAGAGACCCAGTACTTC. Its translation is CASSSFRLQETQYF.